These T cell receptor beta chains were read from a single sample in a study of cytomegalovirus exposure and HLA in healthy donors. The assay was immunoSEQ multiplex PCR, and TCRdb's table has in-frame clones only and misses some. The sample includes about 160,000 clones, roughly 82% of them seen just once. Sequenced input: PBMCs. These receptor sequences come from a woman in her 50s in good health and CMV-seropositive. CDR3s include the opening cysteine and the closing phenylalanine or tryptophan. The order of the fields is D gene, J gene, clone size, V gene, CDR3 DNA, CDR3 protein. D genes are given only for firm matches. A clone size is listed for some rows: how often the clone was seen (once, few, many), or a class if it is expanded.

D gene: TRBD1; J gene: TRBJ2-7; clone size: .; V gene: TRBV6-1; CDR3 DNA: TGTGCCAGCAGTGTCCAGGGGGCTAAGGTGCAGTACTTC; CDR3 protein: CASSVQGAKVQYF
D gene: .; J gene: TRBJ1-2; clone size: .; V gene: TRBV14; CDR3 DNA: TGTGCCAGCAGCTATCTCTATGGCTACACCTTC; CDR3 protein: CASSYLYGYTF
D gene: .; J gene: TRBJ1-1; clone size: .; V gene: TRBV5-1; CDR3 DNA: TGCGCCAGCAGCTCTTATCCCGGGGTGAACACTGAAGCTTTCTTT; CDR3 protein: CASSSYPGVNTEAFF
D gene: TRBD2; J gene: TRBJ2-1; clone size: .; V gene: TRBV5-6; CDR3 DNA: TGTGCCAGCAGCTTGAGCCCGGGACTAGCGGGGGGGGATGAGCAGTTCTTC; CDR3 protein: CASSLSPGLAGGDEQFF
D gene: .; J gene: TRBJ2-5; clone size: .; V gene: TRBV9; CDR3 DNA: TGTGCCAGCAGCGTAGAATCACAGGGCGGGCAGTACTTC; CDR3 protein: CASSVESQGGQYF
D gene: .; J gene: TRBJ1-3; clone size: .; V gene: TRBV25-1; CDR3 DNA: TGTGCCAGCGAAACAAAGAGGGATTCTGGAAACACCATATATTTT; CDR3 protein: CASETKRDSGNTIYF
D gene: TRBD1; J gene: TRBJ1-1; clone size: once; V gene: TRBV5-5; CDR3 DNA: TGTGCCAGCAGCTTGGAAGGGACAGGCATTGAAGCTTTCTTT; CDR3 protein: CASSLEGTGIEAFF
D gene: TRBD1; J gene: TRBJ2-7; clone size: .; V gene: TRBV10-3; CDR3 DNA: TGTGCCACCACTTCTGGACAGGGCTACGAGCAGTACTTC; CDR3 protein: CATTSGQGYEQYF
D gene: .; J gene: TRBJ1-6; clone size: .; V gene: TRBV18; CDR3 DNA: TGTGCCAGCTCACTTCGACGGGAAAATTCACCCCTCCACTTT; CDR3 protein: CASSLRRENSPLHF
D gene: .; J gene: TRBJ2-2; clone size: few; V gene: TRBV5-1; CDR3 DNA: TGCGCCAGCAGCAGGGGACTTCCCGGGGAGCTGTTTTTT; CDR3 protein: CASSRGLPGELFF
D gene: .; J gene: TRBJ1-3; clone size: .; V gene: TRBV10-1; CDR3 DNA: TGCGCCAGCAGCGGGGGTAACTCTGGAAACACCATATATTTT; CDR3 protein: CASSGGNSGNTIYF
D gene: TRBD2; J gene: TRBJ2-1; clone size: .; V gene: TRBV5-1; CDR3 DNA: TGCGCCAGCAGCCTAGCGGGGGGAATCACCAATGAGCAGTTCTTC; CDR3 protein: CASSLAGGITNEQFF
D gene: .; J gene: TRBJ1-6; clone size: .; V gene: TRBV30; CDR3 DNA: TGTGCCTGGAGTCGGTCGAGGAGCTCCTATAATTCACCCCTCCACTTT; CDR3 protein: CAWSRSRSSYNSPLHF
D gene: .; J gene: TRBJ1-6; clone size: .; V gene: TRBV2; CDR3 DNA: TGTGCCTCCCAGGGTAGCCCTAATTCACCCCTCCACTTT; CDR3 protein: CASQGSPNSPLHF
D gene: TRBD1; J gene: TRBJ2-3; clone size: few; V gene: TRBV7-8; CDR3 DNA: TGTGCCAGCAGCACCAACAGGGGGCCGACAGATACGCAGTATTTT; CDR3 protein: CASSTNRGPTDTQYF
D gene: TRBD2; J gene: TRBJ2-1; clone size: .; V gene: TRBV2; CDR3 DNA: TGTGCCAGCAAAAGAGTGACTAGCGGGTACAATGAGCAGTTCTTC; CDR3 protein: CASKRVTSGYNEQFF
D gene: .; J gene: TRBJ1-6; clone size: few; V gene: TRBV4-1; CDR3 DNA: TGCGCCAGCAGTCGACTCCAGGGTAGCTATTCACCCCTCCACTTT; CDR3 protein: CASSRLQGSYSPLHF
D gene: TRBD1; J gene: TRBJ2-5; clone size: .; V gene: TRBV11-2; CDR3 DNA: TGTGCCAGCTCAAAGGACAGGGGGCAACAAGAGACCCAGTACTTC; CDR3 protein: CASSKDRGQQETQYF
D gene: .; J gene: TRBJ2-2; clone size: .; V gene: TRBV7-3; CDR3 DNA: TGTGCCAGCAGCTTTTACGCAGGGGGGACGAACACCGGGGAGCTGTTTTTT; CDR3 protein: CASSFYAGGTNTGELFF
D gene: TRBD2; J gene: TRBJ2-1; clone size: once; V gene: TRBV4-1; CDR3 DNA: TGCGCCAGCAGCCAGGGGAGCGGGGGAGCCTATGAGCAGTTCTTC; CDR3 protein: CASSQGSGGAYEQFF
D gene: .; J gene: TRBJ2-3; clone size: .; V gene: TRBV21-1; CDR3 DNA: TGTGCCAGCTCACAAGGGGAATTCACAGATACGCAGTATTTT; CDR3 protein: CASSQGEFTDTQYF
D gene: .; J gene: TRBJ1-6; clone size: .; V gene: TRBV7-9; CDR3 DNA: TGTGCCAGCAGCTTAGAGACATCTATTAGGAATTCACCCCTCCACTTT; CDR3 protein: CASSLETSIRNSPLHF
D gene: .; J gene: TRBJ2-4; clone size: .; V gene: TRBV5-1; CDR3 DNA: TGCGCCAGCAGCCCCAATGCCGGAAACATTCAGTACTTC; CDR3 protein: CASSPNAGNIQYF
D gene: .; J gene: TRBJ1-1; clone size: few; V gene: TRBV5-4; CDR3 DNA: TGTGCCAGCAGCTTGTCAGGTTGGGAAGCTTTCTTT; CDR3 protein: CASSLSGWEAFF
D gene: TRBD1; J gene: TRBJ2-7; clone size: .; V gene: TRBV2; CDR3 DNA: TGTGCCAGCACAGACAGGGCCTACGAGCAGTACTTC; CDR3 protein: CASTDRAYEQYF
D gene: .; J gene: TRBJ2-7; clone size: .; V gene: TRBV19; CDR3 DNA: TGTGCCAGTAGTCCCTCTGACCGGGTGGAGCAGTACTTC; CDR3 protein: CASSPSDRVEQYF
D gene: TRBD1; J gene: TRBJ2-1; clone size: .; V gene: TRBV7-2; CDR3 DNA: TGTGCCAGCAGGAGGGACAGGGTCTACAATGAGCAGTTCTTC; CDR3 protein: CASRRDRVYNEQFF
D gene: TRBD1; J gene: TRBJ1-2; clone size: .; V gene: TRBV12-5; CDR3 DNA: TGTGCTAGTGGTTTGGACAGACAGGGTCTTTATGGCTACACCTTC; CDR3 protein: CASGLDRQGLYGYTF
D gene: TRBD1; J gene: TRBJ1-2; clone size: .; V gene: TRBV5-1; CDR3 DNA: TGCGCCAGCAGCTTCGGGACAGGGCTGTATTATGGCTACACCTTC; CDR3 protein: CASSFGTGLYYGYTF
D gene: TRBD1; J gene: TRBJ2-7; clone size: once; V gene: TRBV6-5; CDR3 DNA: TGTGCCAGCAGTTTAAACCCGGGACAGGCTTTCTACGAGCAGTACTTC; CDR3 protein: CASSLNPGQAFYEQYF
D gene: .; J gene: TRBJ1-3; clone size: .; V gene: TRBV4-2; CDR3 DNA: TGTGCCAGCAGCCTAACCGGTCAGCGAACCTCTGGAAACACCATATATTTT; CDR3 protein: CASSLTGQRTSGNTIYF
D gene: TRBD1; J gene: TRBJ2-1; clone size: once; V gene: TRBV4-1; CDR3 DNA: TGCGCCAGCAGCCAACCGGGACAGGGTGCCAATGAGCAGTTCTTC; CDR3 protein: CASSQPGQGANEQFF
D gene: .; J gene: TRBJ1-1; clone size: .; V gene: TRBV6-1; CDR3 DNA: TGTGCCAGCAGTGAACGGCTTGGAACGACAGTTGAAGCTTTCTTT; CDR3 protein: CASSERLGTTVEAFF
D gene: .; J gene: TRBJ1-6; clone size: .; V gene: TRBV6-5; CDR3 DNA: TGTGCCAGCAGGGACCCAGGGAATTCACCCCTCCACTTT; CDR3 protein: CASRDPGNSPLHF
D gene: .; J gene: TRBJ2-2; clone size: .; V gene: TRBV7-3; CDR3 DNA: TGTGCCAGCAGCTTAGGTACAGCGAACACCGGGGAGCTGTTTTTT; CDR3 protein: CASSLGTANTGELFF
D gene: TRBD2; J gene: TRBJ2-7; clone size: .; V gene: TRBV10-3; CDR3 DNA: TGTGCCATCAGTGGAGCGGGGGCCTATCTCTACGAGCAGTACTTC; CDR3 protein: CAISGAGAYLYEQYF
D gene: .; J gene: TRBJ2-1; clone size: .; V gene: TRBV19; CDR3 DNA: TGTGCCAGCACAACAGGGAGTGGGTTAGACAATGAGCAGTTCTTC; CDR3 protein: CASTTGSGLDNEQFF
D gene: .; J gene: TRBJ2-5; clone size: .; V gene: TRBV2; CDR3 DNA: TGTGCCAGCAGTGAAATAACGGGGACCCAGTACTTC; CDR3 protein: CASSEITGTQYF
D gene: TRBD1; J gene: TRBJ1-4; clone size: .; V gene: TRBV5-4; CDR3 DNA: TGTGCCAGCAGCGCGCAACCGGGACAGGGTATCATACTGTTTTTT; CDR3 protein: CASSAQPGQGIILFF
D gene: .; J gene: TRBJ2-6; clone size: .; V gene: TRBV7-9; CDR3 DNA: TGTGCCAGCAGCTATGCGGGGTTGGCCGGCGCTGGGGCCAACGTCCTGACTTTC; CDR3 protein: CASSYAGLAGAGANVLTF
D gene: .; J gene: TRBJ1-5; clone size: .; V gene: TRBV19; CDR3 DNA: TGTGCCAGTAGCCCGACGGGGTACTTAAATCAGCCCCAGCATTTT; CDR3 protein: CASSPTGYLNQPQHF
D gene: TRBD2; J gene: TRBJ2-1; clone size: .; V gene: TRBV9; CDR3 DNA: TGTGCCAGCAGCGGGGTTAGCGGGGTCGATGAGCAGTTCTTC; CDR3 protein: CASSGVSGVDEQFF
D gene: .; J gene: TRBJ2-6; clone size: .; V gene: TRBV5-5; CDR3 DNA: TGTGCCAGCAGCCCGGGACTGACCTCTGGGGCCAACGTCCTGACTTTC; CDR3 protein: CASSPGLTSGANVLTF
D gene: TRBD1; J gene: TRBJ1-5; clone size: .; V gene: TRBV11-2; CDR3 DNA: TGTGCCAGCAGCTTAGCCGGACAGGCGAGGCCCCAGCATTTT; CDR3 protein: CASSLAGQARPQHF
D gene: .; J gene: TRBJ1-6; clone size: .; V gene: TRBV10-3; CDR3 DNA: TGTGCCATCAGTGCTTCAGGCTATAATTCACCCCTCCACTTT; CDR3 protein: CAISASGYNSPLHF